This TCR beta chain was obtained from a study of blood T cell repertoires in COVID-19. Study in general: T cells, B-cell-depleted T cells, or PBMCs provided the cDNA or gDNA that served as material.

In the study's own analysis: Reference gene primer amplification gave nucleated cell count estimates. The table came from immunoSEQ multiplex PCR; TCRdb's copy has only in-frame clones and leaves some out. The V and J calls and clone size were taken over from that table, and D and trimming were inferred from the DNA. The top ten clones hold around 2.3% of a sample with approximately 190,000 clones, roughly nine tenths of them seen once. The sequencing input was peripheral blood. This TCR came from a man in his 70s with active or convalescent COVID-19.

CDR3 coding DNA: TGTGCCAGCAGGGGGGACACATCTTATGGCTACACCTTC. This translates into CASRGDTSYGYTF. The J gene is TRBJ1-2, the V gene TRBV28; a weak D match, TRBD1 (6 bases). CDR1 and CDR2 (germline): MDHEN, SYDVKM. The CDR3 totals 13 residues. V lost 6 bases and J lost 5, with 13 bases in between.